Given below is one T cell receptor (beta chain) in context. The target antigen is unknown. At the DNA level, this CDR3 is encoded by other sequences in the same sample as well. The repertoire was sequenced with immunoSEQ multiplex PCR; TCRdb's copy has only in-frame clones and lacks some. The profile shows about 330,000 clones, roughly 87% of them singletons. The data were taken from a study of cytomegalovirus exposure and HLA in healthy donors. The study's findings and limits: Three CMV-associated chains were confirmed in vitro to be specific for CMV antigens.

The CDR3 totals 15 residues. Trimming pared 0 bases from V and 1 base from J, leaving 8 bases between. The germline V gene has CDR1 SGDLS and CDR2 YYNGEE. This clonotype was sampled from a woman in her twenties or thirties in good health and CMV-seropositive. The V gene is TRBV9, the J gene TRBJ1-3; D may be TRBD1 (5 bases). Sequenced input: PBMCs. In DNA form, the CDR3 reads TGTGCCAGCAGCGTAGACGGGGGATCTGGAAACACCATATATTTT. Its translation is CASSVDGGSGNTIYF.